The 23 T cell receptor beta chains presented below share a single source sample, sequenced in a study of graft-versus-host responses after intestinal transplantation. Profiling relied on immunoSEQ multiplex PCR, and the TCRdb table lists in-frame clones only, not all of them. This table has about 120,000 clones, 90% to 95% appearing once. No antigen is known for these receptors. Sequencing was performed on unstimulated CD8+ T cells sorted from spleen or lymph node cells, taken before intestinal transplant. These receptors all come from a human donor who received an intestinal transplant.

The rearrangement links TRBV20-1 to TRBJ2-7; D unresolved. There are 11 residues in the CDR3. Germline values: CDR1 DFQATT, CDR2 SNEGSKA (reference sequence). V lost 0 bases and J 5 bases, leaving 5 bases between the germline ends. DNA of the CDR3: TGCAGTGCTAGAGATGGGAACGAGCAGTACTTC. Translating gives CSARDGNEQYF.

V usage is TRBV5-4 and J usage is TRBJ2-5; D is perhaps TRBD2 (5 bases). This CDR3 has 14 residues. V dropped 1 base and J dropped 7 bases, with 14 bases sitting between them. Germline loops: CDR1 SGHNT, CDR2 YYREEE (reference sequence). The CDR3 DNA sequence: TGTGCCAGCAGCTTGACCGGGGTCGAGGGGACCCAGTACTTC. It encodes CASSLTGVEGTQYF.

The V call is TRBV10-3, the J call TRBJ2-7; 10 bases are a match to TRBD2. J lost 2 bases, V lost 0 bases, and 4 bases had no gene match. CDR3 size: 16 residues. The V gene's germline CDR1 is ENHRY and CDR2 SYGVKD. CDR3: CAISESGGTSAYEQYF. The CDR3 bases are TGTGCCATCAGTGAGTCCGGCGGGACTAGCGCCTACGAGCAGTACTTC.

The chain couples TRBV5-5 to TRBJ1-2; D uncertain. Deletions cut 4 bases from V and 2 bases from J, with 9 bases between. The CDR3 extends over 13 amino acids. Germline loops: CDR1 SGHKS, CDR2 YYEKEE (reference sequence). The CDR3 sequence is CASSLFRNYGYTF. As DNA, the CDR3 is TGTGCCAGCAGCCTGTTCCGCAACTATGGCTACACCTTC. Using reference TRBV5-5 and TRBJ1-2 for the parts outside the CDR3, the full variable domain is DAGVTQSPTHLIKTRGQQVTLRCSPISGHKSVSWYQQVLGQGPQFIFQYYEKEERGRGNFPDRFSARQFPNYSSELNVNALLLGDSALYLCASSLFRNYGYTFGSGTRLTVV.

J is TRBJ2-5 and V is TRBV5-5; tentatively, D is TRBD2 (6 bases). Judging by the DNA end, TRBJ2-7 fits better; the J call may be wrong. The germline V gene encodes CDR1 SGHKS and CDR2 YYEKEE (reference sequence). The CDR3 contains 13 residues. The CDR3 DNA follows: TGTGCCAGCAGCTGGGAGGAGACCTACGAGCAGTACTTC. This translates into CASSWEETYEQYF.

The CDR3: CASSCAGSGRPGDEQFF. DNA of the CDR3: TGTGCCAGCAGCTGTGCAGGTAGCGGGAGGCCGGGGGATGAGCAGTTCTTC. The gene calls are TRBV7-8 and TRBJ2-1, with TRBD2 matching over 10 bases. The V gene's germline CDR1 is SGHVS and CDR2 FQNEAQ. V shed 4 bases and J 8 bases; nucleotides not matched to a gene: 14. CDR3 length equals 17 residues.

The V and J genes are TRBV6-1 and TRBJ2-7, with TRBD2 as a possible D gene (5 bases). V lost 2 bases to trimming and J lost 5 bases, with 25 bases between them. This CDR3 has 18 amino acids. CDR1 and CDR2 from the germline V gene are MNHNS and SASEGT. In DNA, the CDR3 is TGTGCCAGCAGTGAATTTGCCGTAGCGTGGCAGAATGTTGACGAGCAGTACTTC. It yields the protein CASSEFAVAWQNVDEQYF.

The chain carries TRBV27 and TRBJ2-1, with 9 bases lining up with TRBD2. The CDR3 has 17 residues. Germline CDR1 reads MNHEY; CDR2 reads SMNVEV (reference sequence). V shed 7 bases, J shed 4 bases, and the junction held 14 bases outside the gene matches. The DNA of the CDR3 is TGTGCCAGCAAAACCTCGGGGGCTAGCGGGATATACAATGAGCAGTTCTTC. Translated: CASKTSGASGIYNEQFF.

The chain has TRBV7-3 and TRBJ2-1; perhaps TRBD2 as D (5 bases). The CDR3 spans 16 residues. The V gene lost 5 bases and the J gene lost 6 bases, with 20 bases spanning the gap. The germline gives CDR1 SGHTA, CDR2 FQGTGA. The DNA for the CDR3 is TGTGCCAGCAGCCCCGTGGACTCGCTTGGGTTCAATGAGCAGTTCTTC. Translated: CASSPVDSLGFNEQFF.

As DNA, the CDR3 is TGTGCCAGCAGAGAAATTCAGCCGGGACTACCACCCCATGCCCGAATTTACGAGCAGTACTTC. Its translation: CASREIQPGLPPHARIYEQYF. This chain links TRBV28 with TRBJ2-7, with TRBD2 matching over 7 bases. CDR1 and CDR2 (germline): MDHEN, SYDVKM. J was trimmed by 4 bases and V by 6 bases; bases with no gene match: 30. The CDR3 spans 21 residues.

The chain recombines TRBV13 with TRBJ1-4; 7 nucleotides line up with TRBD1. The CDR3 spans 14 residues. V shed 2 bases, J shed 8 bases, and the junction held 5 bases outside the gene matches. CDR1 and CDR2 from the germline V gene are PRHDT and FYEKMQ (reference sequence). Here the CDR3 DNA reads TGTGCCAGCAGCTTACTGACAGGGTGGGAAAAACTGTTTTTT. It is translated as CASSLLTGWEKLFF.

The chain has TRBV5-4 and TRBJ2-7; D remains ambiguous. Trimming stripped 4 bases from V and 0 bases from J, with 11 bases between. This CDR3 comprises 14 residues. CDR1 and CDR2 (germline): SGHNT, YYREEE (reference sequence). The CDR3 loop reads CASSTPDNSYEQYF. CDR3 in DNA: TGTGCCAGCAGCACGCCTGACAACTCCTACGAGCAGTACTTC.

As to this clone: Other nucleotide sequences in the sample specify the same CDR3. CDR3 sequence: CASSLVRGSNQPQHF. In DNA, the CDR3 is TGTGCCAGCAGTTTAGTGAGGGGGTCCAATCAGCCCCAGCATTTT. The rearrangement uses TRBV28 and TRBJ1-5; D possibly corresponds to TRBD1 (6 bases). V dropped 2 bases and J dropped 3 bases, with 11 bases sitting between them. CDR3 length equals 15 residues. Germline CDR1 MDHEN, CDR2 SYDVKM.

The chain links TRBV28 to TRBJ1-1; tentative D call: TRBD1 (5 bases). The length of the CDR3 is 16 residues. The germline V and J ends were trimmed by 3 bases and 0 bases, with 14 bases remaining between them. CDR1 MDHEN and CDR2 SYDVKM come from the germline V gene. Written as DNA, the CDR3 is TGTGCCAGCAGTTTTATGGCAGGGTCCATGAACACTGAAGCTTTCTTT. Translating it yields CASSFMAGSMNTEAFF.

This clone was seen once. The CDR3 DNA reads as TGTGCCAGCAGACAGGGGTTAAACACTGAAGCTTTCTTT. Amino acid sequence: CASRQGLNTEAFF. The chain combines TRBV7-9 with TRBJ1-1, with TRBD1 matching over 7 bases. The CDR3 contains 13 residues. CDR1 and CDR2 from the germline V gene are SEHNR and FQNEAQ (reference sequence). The ends lost 6 bases at V and 2 bases at J; junction bases unmatched: 3.

This sequence joins TRBV6-6 and TRBJ2-2, with D possibly being TRBD2 (6 bases). This CDR3 region has 15 residues. V shed 2 bases and J shed 6 bases, with 13 bases lying between them. Germline V gene sequence: CDR1 MNHNY, CDR2 SVGAGI (reference sequence). CDR3 residues: CASSYLGGVAGELFF. The DNA of the CDR3 is TGTGCCAGCAGTTACCTCGGGGGTGTGGCCGGGGAGCTGTTTTTT.

With respect to this clone: An end of the junction differs from the germline gene, which may be a read error. The chain employs TRBV5-8 and TRBJ2-7, with D unresolved. CDR1 SGHTS and CDR2 YDEGEE come from the germline V gene. There are 11 residues in the CDR3. The CDR3 nucleotides read TGTGCCAGCCGCTTAGGCTACGAGCAGTACTTC. It specifies CASRLGYEQYF.

This chain links TRBV5-1 with TRBJ2-5; D not certain. Germline values: CDR1 SGHRS, CDR2 YFSETQ. The CDR3 is made up of 15 amino acids. V lost 0 bases and J 5 bases, leaving 14 bases between the germline ends. CDR3 region: CASSLGNPTVETQYF. The CDR3, as DNA: TGCGCCAGCAGCTTGGGTAATCCCACGGTGGAGACCCAGTACTTC.

This chain links TRBV5-5 with TRBJ2-7; the D gene is possibly TRBD1 (6 bases). The germline CDR1 and CDR2 sequences are SGHKS and YYEKEE (reference sequence). V was shortened by 2 bases and J by 1 base, with 7 bases between the two germline ends. The CDR3 is made up of 13 amino acids. This chain's CDR3 is CASSLTGSYEQYF. CDR3 in DNA: TGTGCCAGCAGCTTAACAGGGTCCTACGAGCAGTACTTC.

The V and J genes are TRBV4-3 and TRBJ1-4; D is ambiguous. There are 17 residues in the CDR3. Trimming took 0 bases from V and 4 from J, leaving 15 bases between them. The germline V gene has CDR1 LGHNA and CDR2 YSLEER. CDR3 region: CASSQDERRQVNEKLFF. CDR3 coding DNA: TGCGCCAGCAGCCAAGATGAAAGGAGGCAGGTTAATGAAAAACTGTTTTTT.

V usage is TRBV13 and J usage is TRBJ2-7, with D perhaps matching TRBD1 (5 bases). CDR1 is PRHDT and CDR2 is FYEKMQ in the germline V gene (reference sequence). This CDR3 is built from 15 residues. Trimming pared 4 bases from V and 3 bases from J, leaving 16 bases between. The CDR3 DNA is TGTGCCAGCAGCTCCTCTTCCCGCAGGGACTACGAGCAGTACTTC. It encodes CASSSSSRRDYEQYF. Full variable domain (remainder filled in from reference TRBV13 and TRBJ2-7): AAGVIQSPRHLIKEKRETATLKCYPIPRHDTVYWYQQGPGQDPQFLISFYEKMQSDKGSIPDRFSAQQFSDYHSELNMSSLELGDSALYFCASSSSSRRDYEQYFGPGTRLTVT.

The chain has TRBV7-9 and TRBJ1-5; D uncertain. Germline V lookup: CDR1 SEHNR, CDR2 FQNEAQ (reference sequence). This CDR3 comprises 14 residues. The V end was cut by 3 bases, the J end by 3 bases, with 9 bases between. CDR3 DNA sequence: TGTGCCAGCAGCTTGTCTGGGGTCAATCAGCCCCAGCATTTT. Translation gives CASSLSGVNQPQHF.

CDR3 region: CASSMGGQGRSYEQYF. Written as DNA, the CDR3 is TGCGCCAGTTCAATGGGTGGACAGGGACGATCCTACGAGCAGTACTTC. This chain connects TRBV5-1 to TRBJ2-7; 8 bases agree with TRBD1. The CDR3 consists of 16 residues. Germline V CDR1 and CDR2: SGHRS, YFSETQ. V lost 8 bases and J lost 1; bases outside the gene matches: 14.